This entry features one T cell receptor beta chain sequence. This specimen belongs to a study of blood T cell repertoires in COVID-19. Study background: There were acute and convalescent COVID-19 samples, and they came from the United States, Italy and Spain. PBMCs, B-cell-depleted T cells, or T cells were the source of the cDNA or gDNA that made up the material.

The CDR3 is made up of 15 amino acids. V lost 3 bases and J lost 6; bases outside the gene matches: 6. The germline gives CDR1 LNHDA, CDR2 SQIVND (reference sequence). Authors' methods: Amplification of reference gene primers provided the estimated nucleated cell counts. The assay was immunoSEQ multiplex PCR, and TCRdb's table has in-frame clones only and misses some. V and J calls and clone size follow that table, whereas D and trimming were derived from the DNA. The profile covers 80,000 or so clones, with around 82% appearing a single time and about 10% taken by the ten largest. The sample taken for sequencing was peripheral blood. The clonotype comes from a man aged 60-69 years with acute or convalescent COVID-19. The chain links TRBV19 to TRBJ2-7; 12 bases agree with TRBD1. The CDR3: CASSIAGQGAVEQYF. The CDR3 DNA is TGTGCCAGTAGTATTGCGGGACAGGGGGCTGTCGAGCAGTACTTC. The full variable domain, in which reference TRBV19 and TRBJ2-7 provide the parts outside the CDR3, is DGGITQSPKYLFRKEGQNVTLSCEQNLNHDAMYWYRQDPGQGLRLIYYSQIVNDFQKGDIAEGYSVSREKKESFPLTVTSAQKNPTAFYLCASSIAGQGAVEQYFGPGTRLTVT.